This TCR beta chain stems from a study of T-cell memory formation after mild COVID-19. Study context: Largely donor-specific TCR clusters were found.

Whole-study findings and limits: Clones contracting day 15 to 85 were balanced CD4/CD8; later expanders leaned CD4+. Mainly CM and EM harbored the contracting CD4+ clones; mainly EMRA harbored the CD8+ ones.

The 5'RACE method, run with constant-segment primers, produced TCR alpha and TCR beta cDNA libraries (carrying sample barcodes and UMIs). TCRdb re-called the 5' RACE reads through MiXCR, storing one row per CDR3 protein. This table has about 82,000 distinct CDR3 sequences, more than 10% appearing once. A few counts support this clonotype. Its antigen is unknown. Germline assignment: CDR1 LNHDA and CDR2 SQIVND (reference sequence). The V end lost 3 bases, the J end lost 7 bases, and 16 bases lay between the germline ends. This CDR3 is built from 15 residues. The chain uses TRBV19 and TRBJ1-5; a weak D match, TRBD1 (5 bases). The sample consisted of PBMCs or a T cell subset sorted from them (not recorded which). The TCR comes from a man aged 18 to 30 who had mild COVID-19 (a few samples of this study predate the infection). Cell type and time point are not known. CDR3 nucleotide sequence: TGTGCCAGTAGTATTGCCAGGGACCTAGGCCAGCCCCAGCATTTT. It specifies CASSIARDLGQPQHF.